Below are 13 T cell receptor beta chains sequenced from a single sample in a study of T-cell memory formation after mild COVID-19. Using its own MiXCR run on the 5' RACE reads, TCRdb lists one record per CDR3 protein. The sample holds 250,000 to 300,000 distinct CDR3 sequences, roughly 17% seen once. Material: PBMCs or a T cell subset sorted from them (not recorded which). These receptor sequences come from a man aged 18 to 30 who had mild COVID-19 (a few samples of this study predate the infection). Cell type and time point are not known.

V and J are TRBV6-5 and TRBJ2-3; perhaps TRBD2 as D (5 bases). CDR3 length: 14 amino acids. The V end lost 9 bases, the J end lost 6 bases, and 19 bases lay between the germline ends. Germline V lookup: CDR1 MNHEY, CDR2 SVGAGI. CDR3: CASSLRARADTQYF. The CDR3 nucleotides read TGTGCCAGTAGTCTGCGGGCCCGGGCCGATACGCAGTATTTT.

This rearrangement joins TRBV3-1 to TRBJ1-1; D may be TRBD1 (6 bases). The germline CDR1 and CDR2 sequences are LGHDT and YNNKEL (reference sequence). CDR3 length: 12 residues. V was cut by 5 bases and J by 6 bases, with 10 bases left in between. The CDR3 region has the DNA TGTGCCAGCAGCTGGGGGGGCTCTGAAGCTTTCTTT. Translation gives CASSWGGSEAFF.

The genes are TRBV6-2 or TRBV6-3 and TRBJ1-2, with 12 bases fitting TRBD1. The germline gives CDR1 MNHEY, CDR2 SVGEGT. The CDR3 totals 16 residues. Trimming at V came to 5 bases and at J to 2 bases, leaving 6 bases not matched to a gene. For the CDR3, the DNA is TGTGCCAGCAGTCTCCCGGGACAGGGGGCGAACTATGGCTACACCTTC. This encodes CASSLPGQGANYGYTF.

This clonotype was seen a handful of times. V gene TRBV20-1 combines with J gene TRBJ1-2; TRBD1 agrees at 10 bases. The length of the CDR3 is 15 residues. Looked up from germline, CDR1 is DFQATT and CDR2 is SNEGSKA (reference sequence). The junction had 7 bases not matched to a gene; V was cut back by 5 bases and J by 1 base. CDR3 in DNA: TGCAGTGCTTCCGACAGGGGGCTGAATAACTATGGCTACACCTTC. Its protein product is CSASDRGLNNYGYTF.

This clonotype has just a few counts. The CDR3 nucleotides read TGTGCCAGCAGCTTAGCGCGGGGGCTAGCGGGTACCTACGAGCAGTACGTC. This codes for CASSLARGLAGTYEQYV. The V gene is TRBV7-9, the J gene TRBJ2-7; 8 bases agree with TRBD2. CDR3 length equals 17 residues. The germline V gene encodes CDR1 SEHNR and CDR2 FQNEAQ (reference sequence). Trimming at V came to 0 bases and at J to 2 bases, leaving 9 bases not matched to a gene.

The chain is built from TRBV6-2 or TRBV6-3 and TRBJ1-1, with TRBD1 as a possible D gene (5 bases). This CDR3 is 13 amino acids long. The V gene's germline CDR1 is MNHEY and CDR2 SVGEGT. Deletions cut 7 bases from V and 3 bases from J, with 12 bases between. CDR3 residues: CASTEVGDTEAFF. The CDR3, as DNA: TGTGCCAGCACCGAAGTGGGGGACACTGAAGCTTTCTTT.

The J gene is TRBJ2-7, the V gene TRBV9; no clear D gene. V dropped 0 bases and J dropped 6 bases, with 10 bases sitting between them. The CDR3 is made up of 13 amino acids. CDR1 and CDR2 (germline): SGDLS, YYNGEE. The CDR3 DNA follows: TGTGCCAGCAGCGTAGGGGCGGTGGGCGAGCAGTACGTC. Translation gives CASSVGAVGEQYV.

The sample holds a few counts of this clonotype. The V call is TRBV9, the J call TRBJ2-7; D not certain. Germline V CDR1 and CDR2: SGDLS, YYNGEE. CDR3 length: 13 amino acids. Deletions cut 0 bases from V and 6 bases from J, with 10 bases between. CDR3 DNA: TGTGCCAGCAGCGTAGGGGTCGAACCCGAGCAGTACTTC. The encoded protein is CASSVGVEPEQYF.

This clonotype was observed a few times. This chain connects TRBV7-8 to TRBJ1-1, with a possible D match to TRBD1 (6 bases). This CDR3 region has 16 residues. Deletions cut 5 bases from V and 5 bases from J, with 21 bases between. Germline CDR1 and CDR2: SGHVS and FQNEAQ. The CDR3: CASSLTRDTMGTEAFF. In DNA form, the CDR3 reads TGTGCCAGCAGCCTCACCCGGGACACCATGGGGACTGAAGCTTTCTTT.

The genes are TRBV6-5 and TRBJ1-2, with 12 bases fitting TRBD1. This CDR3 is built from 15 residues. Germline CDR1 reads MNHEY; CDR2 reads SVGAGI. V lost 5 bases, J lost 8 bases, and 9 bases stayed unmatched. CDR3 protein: CASSPRDRGRGGYTF. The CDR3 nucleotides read TGTGCCAGCAGTCCCAGGGACAGGGGGCGCGGAGGCTACACCTTC.

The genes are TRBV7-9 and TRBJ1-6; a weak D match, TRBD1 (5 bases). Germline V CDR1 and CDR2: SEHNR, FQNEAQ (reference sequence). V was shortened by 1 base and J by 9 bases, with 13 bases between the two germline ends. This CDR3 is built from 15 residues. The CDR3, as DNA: TGTGCCAGCAGCTTAGGAGGCAGGGCACGTTCACCCCTCCACTTT. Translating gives CASSLGGRARSPLHF.

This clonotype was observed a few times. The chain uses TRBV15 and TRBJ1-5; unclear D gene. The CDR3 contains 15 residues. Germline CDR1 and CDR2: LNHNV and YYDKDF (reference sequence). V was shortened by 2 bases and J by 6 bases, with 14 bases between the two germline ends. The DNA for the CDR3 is TGTGCCACCAGCAGACAGAGAAGTGAGGGTCAGCCCCAGCATTTT. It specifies CATSRQRSEGQPQHF.

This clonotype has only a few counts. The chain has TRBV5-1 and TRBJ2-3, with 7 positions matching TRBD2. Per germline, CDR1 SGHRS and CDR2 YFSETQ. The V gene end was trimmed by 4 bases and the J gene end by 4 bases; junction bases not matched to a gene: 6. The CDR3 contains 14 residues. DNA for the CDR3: TGCGCCAGCAGCCTCCAGACTAGCCCAGATACGCAGTATTTT. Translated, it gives CASSLQTSPDTQYF. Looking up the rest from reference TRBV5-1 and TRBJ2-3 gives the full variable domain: KAGVTQTPRYLIKTRGQQVTLSCSPISGHRSVSWYQQTPGQGLQFLFEYFSETQRNKGNFPGRFSGRQFSNSRSEMNVSTLELGDSALYLCASSLQTSPDTQYFGPGTRLTVL.